A selection of T cell receptor beta chains follows, all from one sample in a study of T cell responses to AZD1222 COVID-19 vaccine. Sequencing used immunoSEQ multiplex PCR; TCRdb keeps in-frame clones, though not all of them. Here the sample spans about 96,000 clones, about 90% being singletons. This material consisted of peripheral blood, taken on day 0 of AZD1222 vaccination. These receptors were collected from an adult in good health. The conserved cysteine and the conserved F or W are not part of the CDR3 here. The D gene is left open where the match is weak. Clone size is stated in some rows and not others, as once, few, many or a class when expanded.

D,V,size,CDR3
-,TRBV5-1,-,ASSRNTGNLEQY
-,TRBV7-2,-,ASSLGGRSATGANVLT
-,TRBV19,-,ASRDNTGRGAYEQY
-,TRBV5-5,once,ASSLGSENYEQY
-,TRBV5-1,-,ASRYLMNTGELF
-,TRBV28,-,ASIRGGQGYT
-,TRBV5-1,-,ASSLVGDTYYEQY
-,TRBV2,-,ASSAGWGNAEAF
-,TRBV15,-,ATSRGGAAATYEQY
TRBD2,TRBV6-2/TRBV6-3,-,ASSYSTGLEGGNEQF
-,TRBV7-2,-,ASSSTGTLREKLF
-,TRBV7-2,few,ASHWVGSSGNTIY
-,TRBV18,few,ASSPPSSDSSYEQY
-,TRBV19,-,ASSVGTPNTGELF
-,TRBV19,-,ASSSQGITSTEAF
-,TRBV6-5,-,ASTGWNEQF
TRBD2,TRBV6-2/TRBV6-3,-,ASSYLVAGAKEQF
-,TRBV5-1,-,ASTEFRAGNEQF
TRBD1,TRBV11-2,-,ASSPQGRSGHSPLH
-,TRBV15,-,ATSRDTRAGSSEQY
-,TRBV5-1,-,ASSLASGTENTEAF
-,TRBV4-3,-,ASSQDYAPGELF
TRBD1,TRBV28,-,ASSLSQGGSNEQY
TRBD1,TRBV6-5,once,ASSYSGQGPHEQY
-,TRBV6-5,-,AGRSQETQY
-,TRBV10-3,-,AISDEGQPHGDTQY
-,TRBV5-6,-,ASSLWGGQPQH
-,TRBV7-4,-,ASRFHTHHRNTEAF
-,TRBV7-2,once,ASSSFNGNEQY
TRBD1,TRBV11-2,-,ASSLTSGQGISPLH
-,TRBV19,-,ASSMGGDEYTEAF
TRBD1,TRBV7-3,-,ASSSRGGQGALGYT
TRBD2,TRBV6-2/TRBV6-3,once,ASSYSGTTPDNEQF
-,TRBV3-1/TRBV3-2,-,ASSQDRENTEAF
-,TRBV7-2,-,ASSLVGGSTDTQY
TRBD1,TRBV6-1,-,ASSEWAGGFNSPLH
-,TRBV30,-,AWSGGPYEQY
-,TRBV9,-,ASSVVASQTLPQH
TRBD1,TRBV28,-,ASSSSGTGYGYT
TRBD1,TRBV5-8,-,ASSSPGQGADGYT
-,TRBV27,-,ASSSVRGPDTQY
-,TRBV7-2,-,ASSHRAPDTQY
TRBD2,TRBV6-2/TRBV6-3,-,ASSLHSGSPYNEQF
-,TRBV5-4,once,ASRLTGHDGGGYT
TRBD1,TRBV2,-,ASRAQGADPYEQY
-,TRBV19,-,ASSMGGAGADTQY
TRBD1,TRBV2,-,ASSSDRGSYNEQF
TRBD1,TRBV28,-,ASRGQGGTDTQY
-,TRBV20-1,once,SARADGEQY